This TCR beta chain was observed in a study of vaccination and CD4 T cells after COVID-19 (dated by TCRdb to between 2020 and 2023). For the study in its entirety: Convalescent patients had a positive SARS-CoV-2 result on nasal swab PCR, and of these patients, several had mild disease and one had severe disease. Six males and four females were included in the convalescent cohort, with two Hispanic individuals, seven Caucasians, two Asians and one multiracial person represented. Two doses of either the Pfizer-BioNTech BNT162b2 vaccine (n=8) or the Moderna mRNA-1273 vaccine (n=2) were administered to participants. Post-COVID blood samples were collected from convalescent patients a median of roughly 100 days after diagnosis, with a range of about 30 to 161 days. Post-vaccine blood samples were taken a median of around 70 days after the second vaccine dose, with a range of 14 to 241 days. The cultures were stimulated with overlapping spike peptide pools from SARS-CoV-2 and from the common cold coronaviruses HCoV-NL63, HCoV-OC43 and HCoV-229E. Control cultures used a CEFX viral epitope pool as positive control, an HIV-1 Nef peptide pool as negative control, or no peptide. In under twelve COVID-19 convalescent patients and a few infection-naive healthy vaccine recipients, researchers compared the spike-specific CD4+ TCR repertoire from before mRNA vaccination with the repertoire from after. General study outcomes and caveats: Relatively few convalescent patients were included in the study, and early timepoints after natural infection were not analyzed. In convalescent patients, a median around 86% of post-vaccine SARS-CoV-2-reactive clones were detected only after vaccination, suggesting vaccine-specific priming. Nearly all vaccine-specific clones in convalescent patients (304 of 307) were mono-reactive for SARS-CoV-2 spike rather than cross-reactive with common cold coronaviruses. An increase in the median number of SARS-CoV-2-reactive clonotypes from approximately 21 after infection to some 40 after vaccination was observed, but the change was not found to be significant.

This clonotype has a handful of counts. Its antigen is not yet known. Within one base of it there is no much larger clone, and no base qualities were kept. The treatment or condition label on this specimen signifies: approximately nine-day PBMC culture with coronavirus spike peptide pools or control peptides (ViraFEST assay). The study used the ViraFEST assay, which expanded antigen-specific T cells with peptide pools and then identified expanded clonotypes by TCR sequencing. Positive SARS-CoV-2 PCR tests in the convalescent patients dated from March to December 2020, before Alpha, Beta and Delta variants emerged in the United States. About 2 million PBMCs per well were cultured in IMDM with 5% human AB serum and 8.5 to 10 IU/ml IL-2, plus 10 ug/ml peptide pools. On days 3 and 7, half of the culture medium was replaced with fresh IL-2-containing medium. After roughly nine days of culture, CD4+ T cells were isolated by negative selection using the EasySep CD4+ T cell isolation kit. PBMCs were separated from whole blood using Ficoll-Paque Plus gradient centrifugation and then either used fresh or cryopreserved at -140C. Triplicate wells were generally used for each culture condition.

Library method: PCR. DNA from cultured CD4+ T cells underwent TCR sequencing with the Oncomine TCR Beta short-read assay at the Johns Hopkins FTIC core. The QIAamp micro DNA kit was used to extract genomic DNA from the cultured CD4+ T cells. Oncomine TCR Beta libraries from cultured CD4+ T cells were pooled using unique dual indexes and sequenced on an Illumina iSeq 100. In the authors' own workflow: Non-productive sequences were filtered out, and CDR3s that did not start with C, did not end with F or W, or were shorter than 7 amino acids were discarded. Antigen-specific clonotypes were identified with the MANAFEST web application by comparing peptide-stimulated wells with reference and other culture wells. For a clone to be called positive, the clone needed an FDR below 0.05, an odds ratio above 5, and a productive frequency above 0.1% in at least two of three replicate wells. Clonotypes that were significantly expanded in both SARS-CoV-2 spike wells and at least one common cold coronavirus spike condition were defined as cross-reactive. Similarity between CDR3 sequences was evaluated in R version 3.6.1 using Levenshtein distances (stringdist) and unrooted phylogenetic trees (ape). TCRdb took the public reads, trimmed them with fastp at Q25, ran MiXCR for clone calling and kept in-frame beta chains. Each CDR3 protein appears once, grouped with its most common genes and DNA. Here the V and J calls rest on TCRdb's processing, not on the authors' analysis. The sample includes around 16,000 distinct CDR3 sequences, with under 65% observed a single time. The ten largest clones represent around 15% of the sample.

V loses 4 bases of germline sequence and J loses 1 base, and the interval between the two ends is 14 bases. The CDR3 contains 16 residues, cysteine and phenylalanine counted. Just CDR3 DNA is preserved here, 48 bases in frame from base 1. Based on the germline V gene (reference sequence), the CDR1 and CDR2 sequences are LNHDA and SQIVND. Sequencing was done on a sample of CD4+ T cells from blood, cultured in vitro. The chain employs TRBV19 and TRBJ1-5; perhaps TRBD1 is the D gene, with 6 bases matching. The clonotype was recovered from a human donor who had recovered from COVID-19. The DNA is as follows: TGTGCCAGTAGTACAGGGGCAGGGGAGAGCAATCAGCCCCAGCATTTT. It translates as CASSTGAGESNQPQHF.